The sequence of this T cell receptor (beta chain) was determined in a study of blood T cell repertoires in COVID-19. Across the study: The analysed material was cDNA or gDNA that came from T cells, B-cell-depleted T cells, or PBMCs.

Sequencing used immunoSEQ multiplex PCR; TCRdb keeps in-frame clones, though not all of them. The sample comprises roughly 30,000 clones, 60% to 80% of which are singletons, and over 20% rests with the top ten. The TCR was taken from a boy younger than 10 with active or convalescent COVID-19. Sample: peripheral blood.

CDR3 nucleotide sequence: TGTGCCAGTAGTTCCGGACAGGCCAGGGGAGGCTACACCTTC. Translating it yields CASSSGQARGGYTF. This chain joins TRBV19 and TRBJ1-2; 7 bases match TRBD1. This CDR3 spans 14 amino acids. Germline CDR1 reads LNHDA; CDR2 reads SQIVND (reference sequence). The J segment lost 8 bases and the V segment lost 5 bases, leaving 11 bases of the junction unmatched.